The entry that follows covers one TCR beta chain sequence. Its antigen is not identified. Germline V CDR1 and CDR2: WSHSY, SAAADI. CDR3 length: 12 residues. V was trimmed by 4 bases and J by 5 bases, leaving 8 bases between them. Terminally differentiated effector memory CD45RA+ cells were left out of the naive CD8 fraction, which was CD45RO-negative and positively selected for CCR7. These data are taken from a study of shared clonotypes between healthy human individuals. Study conclusions and caveats: Approximately 5.1% was the fraction of naive CD4 clonotypes found shared across several donors. Against clonotypes common to all four donors, non-shared ones had lower generation probabilities. With few donors, the genetic and exposure-history diversity represented was limited.

Libraries were prepared by immunoSEQ multiplex PCR; TCRdb keeps only in-frame clonotypes and omits some of them. The data show about 820,000 clones, 80% to 95% seen once. The sample taken for sequencing was naive CD8+ T cells sorted from blood. The receptor was derived from a man aged 25 to 40 in good health. The chain uses TRBV10-2 and TRBJ1-1; the D gene is possibly TRBD1 (5 bases). CDR3 bases: TGCGCCAGCAGTGGGGGGGGTACTGAAGCTTTCTTT. This codes for CASSGGGTEAFF.